This T cell receptor beta chain stems from a study of graft-versus-host responses after intestinal transplantation. The CDR3 runs to 14 residues. Looked up from germline, CDR1 is SGHDN and CDR2 is FVKESK. The V end lost 0 bases, the J end lost 4 bases, and 9 bases lay between the germline ends. Method: immunoSEQ multiplex PCR; TCRdb's copy keeps in-frame clones and lacks some. The profile covers about 80,000 clones, with around 93% appearing a single time and around 0.69% taken by the ten largest. The sample was PBMCs, taken 98 days after intestinal transplantation. The source is a human patient who received an intestinal transplant, so some T cells may come from the graft donor. This chain uses TRBV14 with TRBJ1-2; D is ambiguous. CDR3 DNA sequence: TGTGCCAGCAGCCAAGATCGGGTTACCTATGGCTACACCTTC. Translating it yields CASSQDRVTYGYTF.